The sequence of this T cell receptor (beta chain) was determined in a study of OX40 agonist ivuxolimab in advanced cancers. Notes on the research overall: The costimulatory receptor OX40 (CD134) was targeted by ivuxolimab, a fully human IgG2 agonistic monoclonal antibody. In the dose-escalation cohort, around four fifths of patients were male, and the mean age was 60 years with a range of roughly 20 to 85. Three dose-escalation patients achieved partial responses, one with hepatocellular carcinoma and two with cutaneous melanoma. Peripheral TCRbeta sequencing aimed to test whether ivuxolimab altered TCR sequence diversity and caused clonal T-cell expansion. Of the approximately 50 dose-escalation patients, hepatocellular carcinoma was present in about 19, melanoma in approximately 15, renal cell carcinoma in 9 and head and neck cancer in 9. Intravenous ivuxolimab was administered to patients every 2 weeks at six dose levels: 0.01, 0.1, 0.3, 1.5, 3 and 10 mg/kg. Patients were allowed to have had prior anti-PD-1, anti-PD-L1 or anti-CTLA-4 therapy, and 40% of the dose-escalation patients had previously received checkpoint inhibitors. The paper describes the monotherapy dose-escalation part (N of about 52 patients) of the phase I trial of ivuxolimab. The paper as a whole reports these results and caveats: On average, CD8+ T cells showed more expanded clones than CD4+ T cells after ivuxolimab. At doses of 0.1 to 3.0 mg/kg, clonal expansion of both CD4+ and CD8+ T cells in blood was seen between baseline and week 6. Low levels of normalized T-cell clonal expansion were also shown by some nonresponding patients. Antigen specificity was not determined for the clonally expanded peripheral T cells. In the 0.1-3.0 mg/kg groups, partial responders were among the patients with the lowest normalized peripheral clonal expansion, particularly in CD8+ T cells.

Genomic DNA was isolated from the sorted cells so that the TCRbeta CDR3 region could be sequenced. The immunoSEQ Assay was used for sequencing of TCRbeta CDR3 regions. Drawn from immuneACCESS, this table holds only the in-frame rearrangements with V and J called that TCRdb kept. Clones are partly lost; checked studies trace under half to an unresolved V gene and leave the rest unexplained. The sample table holds under 8,000 clones, of which 75% to 85% were seen once. The top ten clonotypes cover about 34% of the sample. This clone came up once. The specificity of this receptor is unknown. No much larger clone is present one base from it, and per-base qualities are unavailable. Patients with a history of autoimmune disease or receiving systemic immunosuppression were excluded from the trial. Peripheral blood for TCR sequencing was collected from all dose cohorts at baseline, on cycle 4 day 1, and on cycle 7 day 1. The samples were taken from a phase I, first-in-human, multicenter, open-label dose-escalation trial of ivuxolimab. Adults with locally advanced or metastatic melanoma, renal cell, hepatocellular, or head and neck squamous cell carcinoma were enrolled in the trial. Before TCR sequencing, CD4+ T cells and CD8+ T cells from peripheral blood were sorted into separate populations.

In the germline V gene (reference sequence), CDR1 corresponds to GTSNPN and CDR2 to SVGIG. Ends trimmed: V by 3 bases, J by 8 bases; bases unmatched to a gene: 6. Reading from cysteine to phenylalanine, the CDR3 counts 12 amino acids. Of the read, only the CDR3 DNA is kept; its 36 bases are in frame from base 1. The V and J segments used are TRBV30 and TRBJ1-2; 7 central bases correspond to TRBD1. The sequence was collected from an adult with an advanced solid tumor such as melanoma, head and neck, liver or kidney cancer. Material: CD4+ or CD8+ T cells sorted from blood, obtained in a trial of the OX40 agonist ivuxolimab. The CDR3 region: CAWRDRALGYTF. The DNA is TGTGCCTGGAGAGACAGGGCGTTGGGCTACACCTTC.